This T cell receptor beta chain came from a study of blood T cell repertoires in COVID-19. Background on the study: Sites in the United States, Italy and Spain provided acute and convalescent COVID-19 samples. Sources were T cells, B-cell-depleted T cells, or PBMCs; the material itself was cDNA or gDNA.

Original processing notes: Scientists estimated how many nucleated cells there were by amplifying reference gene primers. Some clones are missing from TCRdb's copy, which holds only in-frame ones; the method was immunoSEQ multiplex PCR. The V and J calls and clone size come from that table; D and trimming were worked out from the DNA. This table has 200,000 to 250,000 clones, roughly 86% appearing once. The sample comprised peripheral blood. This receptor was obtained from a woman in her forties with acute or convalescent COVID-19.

DNA of the CDR3: TGTGCCAGCAGTCTTCGCACAGATACGCAGTATTTT. Its protein product is CASSLRTDTQYF. The chain uses TRBV12-3 or TRBV12-4 and TRBJ2-3; D unclear. With 5 bases removed from V and 1 base from J, the gap between germline ends came to 4 bases. The CDR3 sequence is 12 residues long.